A selection of T cell receptor beta chains follows, all from one sample in a study of blood T cells in healthy people across ages. TCRdb passed the 5' RACE reads through MiXCR, listing each CDR3 protein once. The sample consists of 700,000 to 900,000 distinct CDR3 sequences, 40% to 65% of them appearing once. Material: blood. These receptors were taken from an elderly man in good health. The conserved cysteine and the conserved F or W are not part of the CDR3 here. D genes are given only for firm matches. Clone size appears in some rows only: once, few, many, or a class for an expanded clone.

v_call: TRBV29-1; d_call: NA; j_call: TRBJ1-2; clone_size: few; cdr3_aa: SVEGEDLAYGYT
v_call: TRBV20-1; d_call: TRBD2; j_call: TRBJ2-5; clone_size: NA; cdr3_aa: SAPLAGPETQY
v_call: TRBV28; d_call: NA; j_call: NA; clone_size: once; cdr3_aa: ASIGGGTETQY
v_call: TRBV6-5; d_call: NA; j_call: TRBJ2-6; clone_size: NA; cdr3_aa: TSTWGASGANVLT
v_call: TRBV5-1; d_call: TRBD1; j_call: TRBJ2-7; clone_size: few; cdr3_aa: ASSSGQAAYEQY
v_call: TRBV2; d_call: NA; j_call: TRBJ2-1; clone_size: NA; cdr3_aa: ASGAERTDEQF
v_call: TRBV9; d_call: TRBD2; j_call: TRBJ2-5; clone_size: NA; cdr3_aa: ASSPETSGRHYNEQY
v_call: TRBV6-1; d_call: NA; j_call: TRBJ2-7; clone_size: few; cdr3_aa: ASSDSTSIKYEQY
v_call: TRBV6-5; d_call: NA; j_call: TRBJ2-7; clone_size: few; cdr3_aa: ASSYEGHANEQY
v_call: TRBV18; d_call: TRBD2; j_call: TRBJ2-3; clone_size: few; cdr3_aa: ASSPTRTSGITDTQY
v_call: TRBV28; d_call: TRBD1; j_call: TRBJ2-1; clone_size: NA; cdr3_aa: ASKLRDRVFEQF
v_call: TRBV5-4; d_call: TRBD1; j_call: TRBJ2-3; clone_size: NA; cdr3_aa: ASSSGQSRYAY
v_call: TRBV2; d_call: NA; j_call: TRBJ1-2; clone_size: few; cdr3_aa: ASSAQSGTTYGYT
v_call: TRBV11-1; d_call: NA; j_call: TRBJ2-1; clone_size: NA; cdr3_aa: ASSHRRGRDGQF
v_call: TRBV5-4; d_call: NA; j_call: TRBJ1-1; clone_size: NA; cdr3_aa: ASSFSGLQTKAF
v_call: TRBV9; d_call: NA; j_call: TRBJ2-3; clone_size: NA; cdr3_aa: ASSAGRETDTQY
v_call: TRBV28; d_call: TRBD1; j_call: TRBJ2-5; clone_size: NA; cdr3_aa: ASMPRTGIPNEQY
v_call: TRBV5-3; d_call: NA; j_call: TRBJ2-1; clone_size: NA; cdr3_aa: ARSVGGRSNEQF
v_call: TRBV29-1; d_call: NA; j_call: TRBJ2-5; clone_size: NA; cdr3_aa: SVRAASWGQY
v_call: TRBV4-2; d_call: NA; j_call: TRBJ1-2; clone_size: few; cdr3_aa: ASSQALRYGYT
v_call: TRBV5-6; d_call: TRBD1; j_call: TRBJ2-7; clone_size: NA; cdr3_aa: ASSLELDREYNEQY
v_call: TRBV29-1; d_call: TRBD1; j_call: TRBJ2-4; clone_size: NA; cdr3_aa: SVWDRGRQNIQY
v_call: TRBV12-3/TRBV12-4; d_call: TRBD2; j_call: TRBJ2-7; clone_size: few; cdr3_aa: ASSLGGLATSYEQY
v_call: TRBV27; d_call: TRBD2; j_call: TRBJ2-7; clone_size: NA; cdr3_aa: ASSPGGTRRVYEQY
v_call: TRBV20-1; d_call: TRBD2; j_call: TRBJ2-3; clone_size: few; cdr3_aa: SGSAPTGLAYTQY
v_call: TRBV7-2; d_call: TRBD2; j_call: TRBJ2-3; clone_size: NA; cdr3_aa: ASSPPGGDTQY
v_call: TRBV5-1; d_call: NA; j_call: TRBJ2-1; clone_size: NA; cdr3_aa: ASRGPSGVAFNEQF
v_call: TRBV3-1; d_call: TRBD1; j_call: TRBJ1-6; clone_size: NA; cdr3_aa: ASSHRTGVGNSPLH
v_call: TRBV10-3; d_call: NA; j_call: TRBJ2-1; clone_size: NA; cdr3_aa: AISLAGRYNEQF
v_call: TRBV6-1; d_call: NA; j_call: TRBJ1-4; clone_size: NA; cdr3_aa: ASSERYGSNEKLF